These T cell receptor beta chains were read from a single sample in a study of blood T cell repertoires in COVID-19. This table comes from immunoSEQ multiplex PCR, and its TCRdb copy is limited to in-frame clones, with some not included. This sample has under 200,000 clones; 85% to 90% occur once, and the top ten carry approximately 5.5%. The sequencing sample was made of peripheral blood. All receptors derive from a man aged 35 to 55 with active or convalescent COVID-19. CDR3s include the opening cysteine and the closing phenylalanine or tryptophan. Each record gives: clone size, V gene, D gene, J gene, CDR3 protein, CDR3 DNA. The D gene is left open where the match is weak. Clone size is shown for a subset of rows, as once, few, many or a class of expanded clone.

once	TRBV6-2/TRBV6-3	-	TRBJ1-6	CASSPTSGIFSPLHF	TGTGCCAGCAGTCCGACCTCAGGGATTTTCTCACCCCTCCACTTT
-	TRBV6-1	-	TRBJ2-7	CASSEGGSYEQYF	TGTGCCAGCAGTGAAGGCGGGTCCTACGAGCAGTACTTC
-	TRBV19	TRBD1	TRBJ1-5	CASSFPRGPGNQPQHF	TGTGCCAGTAGTTTCCCCAGGGGGCCCGGCAATCAGCCCCAGCATTTT
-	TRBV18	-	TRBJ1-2	CASSPAGALGYTF	TGTGCCAGCTCCCCGGCGGGGGCGCTTGGCTACACCTTC
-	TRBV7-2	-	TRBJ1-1	CASSLSGRGDTEAFF	TGTGCCAGCAGCTTATCAGGTCGTGGGGACACTGAAGCCTTCTTT
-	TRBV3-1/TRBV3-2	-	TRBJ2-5	CASSQEVPTYAETQYF	TGTGCCAGCAGCCAAGAGGTCCCGACTTATGCGGAGACCCAGTACTTC
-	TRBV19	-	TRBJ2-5	CASTRSGAGQETQYF	TGTGCCAGTACCCGTTCAGGGGCCGGTCAAGAGACCCAGTACTTC
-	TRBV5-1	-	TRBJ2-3	CASSLSTDTQYF	TGCGCCAGCAGCCTAAGCACAGATACGCAGTATTTT
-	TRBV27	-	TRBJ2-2	CASSLSMGGVIVTGELFF	TGTGCCAGCAGTTTATCGATGGGCGGGGTGATTGTGACCGGGGAGCTGTTTTTT
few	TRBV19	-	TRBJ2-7	CASSNYRESYEQYF	TGTGCCAGTAGTAACTACAGGGAGTCCTACGAGCAGTACTTC
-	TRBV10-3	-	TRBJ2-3	CAISESKTETITDTQYF	TGTGCCATCAGTGAGTCTAAGACAGAGACGATCACAGATACGCAGTATTTT